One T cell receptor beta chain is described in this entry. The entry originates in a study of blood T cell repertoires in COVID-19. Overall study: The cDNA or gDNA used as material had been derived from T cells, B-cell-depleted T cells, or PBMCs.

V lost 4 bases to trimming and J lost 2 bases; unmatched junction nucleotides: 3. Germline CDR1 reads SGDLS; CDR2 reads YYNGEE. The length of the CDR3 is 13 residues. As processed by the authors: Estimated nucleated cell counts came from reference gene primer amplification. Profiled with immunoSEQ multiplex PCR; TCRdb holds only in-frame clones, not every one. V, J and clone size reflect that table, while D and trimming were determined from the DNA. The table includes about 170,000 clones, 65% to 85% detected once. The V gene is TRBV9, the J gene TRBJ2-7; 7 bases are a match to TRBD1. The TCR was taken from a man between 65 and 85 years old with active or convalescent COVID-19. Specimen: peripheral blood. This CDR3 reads CASSRGQAYEQYF. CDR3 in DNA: TGTGCCAGCAGCAGGGGGCAGGCCTACGAGCAGTACTTC.